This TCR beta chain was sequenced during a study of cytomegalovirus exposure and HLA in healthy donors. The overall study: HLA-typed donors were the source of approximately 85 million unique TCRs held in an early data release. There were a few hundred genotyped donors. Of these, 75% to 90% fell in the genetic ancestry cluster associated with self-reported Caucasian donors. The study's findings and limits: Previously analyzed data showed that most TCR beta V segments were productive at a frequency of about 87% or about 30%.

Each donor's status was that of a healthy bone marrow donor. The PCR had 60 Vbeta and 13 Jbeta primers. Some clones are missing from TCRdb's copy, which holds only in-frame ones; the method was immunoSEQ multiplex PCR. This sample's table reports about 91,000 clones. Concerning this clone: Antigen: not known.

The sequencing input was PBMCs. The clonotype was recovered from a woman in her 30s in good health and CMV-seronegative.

CDR3 residues: CASSFGTSGYNEQFF. The CDR3 coding sequence is TGCGCCAGCAGCTTCGGGACTAGCGGGTACAATGAGCAGTTCTTC. The chain links TRBV5-1 to TRBJ2-1; 12 bases fit TRBD2. The CDR3 is 15 residues long. The junction had 1 base not matched to a gene; V was cut back by 2 bases and J by 4 bases. CDR1 and CDR2 (germline): SGHRS, YFSETQ.